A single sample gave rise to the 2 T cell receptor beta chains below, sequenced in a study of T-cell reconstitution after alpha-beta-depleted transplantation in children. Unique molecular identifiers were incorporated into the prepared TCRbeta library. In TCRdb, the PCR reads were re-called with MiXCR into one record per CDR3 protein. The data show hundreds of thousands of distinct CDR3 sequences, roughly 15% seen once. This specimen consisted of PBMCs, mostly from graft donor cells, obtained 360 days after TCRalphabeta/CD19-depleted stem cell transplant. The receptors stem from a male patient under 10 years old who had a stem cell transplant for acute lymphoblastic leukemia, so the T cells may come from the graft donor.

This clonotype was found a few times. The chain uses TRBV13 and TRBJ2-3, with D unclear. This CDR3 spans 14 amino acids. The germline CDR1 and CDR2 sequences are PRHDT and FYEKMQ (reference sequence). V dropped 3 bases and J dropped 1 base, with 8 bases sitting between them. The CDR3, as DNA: TGTGCCAGCAGCTTCCGACGCGGCACAGATACGCAGTATTTT. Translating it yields CASSFRRGTDTQYF.

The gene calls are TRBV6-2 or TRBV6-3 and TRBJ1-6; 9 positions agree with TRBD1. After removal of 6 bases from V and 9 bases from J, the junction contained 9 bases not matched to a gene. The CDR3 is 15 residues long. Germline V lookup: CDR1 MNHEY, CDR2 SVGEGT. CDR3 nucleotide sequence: TGTGCCAGCAGCCGGACAGGGGACCGGAGTTCACCCCTCCACTTT. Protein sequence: CASSRTGDRSSPLHF.